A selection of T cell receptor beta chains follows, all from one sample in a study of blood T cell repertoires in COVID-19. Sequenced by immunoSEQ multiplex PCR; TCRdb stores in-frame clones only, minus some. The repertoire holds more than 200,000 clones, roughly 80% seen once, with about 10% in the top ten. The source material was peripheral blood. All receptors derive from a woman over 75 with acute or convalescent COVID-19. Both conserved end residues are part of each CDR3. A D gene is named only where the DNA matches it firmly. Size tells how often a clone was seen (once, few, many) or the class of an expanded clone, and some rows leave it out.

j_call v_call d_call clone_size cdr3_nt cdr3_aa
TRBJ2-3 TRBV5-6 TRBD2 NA TGTGCCAGCAGCTTGGCTACGATAGCGGGGGGCACAGATACGCAGTATTTT CASSLATIAGGTDTQYF
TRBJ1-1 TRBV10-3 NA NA TGTGCCATCAGTGAGTCGATGAGAACAGCTTTCTTT CAISESMRTAFF
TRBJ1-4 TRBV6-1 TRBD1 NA TGTGCCAGCAGAGTGACAGGGGATGAAAAACTGTTTTTT CASRVTGDEKLFF
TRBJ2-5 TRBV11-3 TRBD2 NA TGTGCCAGCAGCTTGGGTACTAGCGGGGGGGCCCACCTACAAGAGACCCAGTACTTC CASSLGTSGGAHLQETQYF
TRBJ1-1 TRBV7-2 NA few TGTGCCAGCAGCTTAGTTACTAAGAACACTGAAGCTTTCTTT CASSLVTKNTEAFF
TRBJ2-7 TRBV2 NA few TGTGCCAGCAGTTTGACACCGGCCTACGAGCAGTACTTC CASSLTPAYEQYF
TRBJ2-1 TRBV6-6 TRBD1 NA TGTGCCAGCAGGGAGACAGGGGAAATCTACAATGAGCAGTTCTTC CASRETGEIYNEQFF
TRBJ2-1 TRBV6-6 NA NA TGTGCCAGCACCCCAAGCCACCGGAGCTCCTACAATGAGCAGTTCTTC CASTPSHRSSYNEQFF
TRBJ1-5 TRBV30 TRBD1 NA TGTGCCTGCTCCGGACAGGGGAATCAGCCCCAGCATTTT CACSGQGNQPQHF
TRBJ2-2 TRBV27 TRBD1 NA TGTGCCAGCAGTTTGGGACAGCCTTGGAACACCGGGGAGCTGTTTTTT CASSLGQPWNTGELFF
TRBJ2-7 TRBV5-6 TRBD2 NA TGTGCCAGCAGCTTGTCCCGACTAGCGGGGGGGATTGGCGACGAGCAGTACTTC CASSLSRLAGGIGDEQYF
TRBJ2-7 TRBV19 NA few TGTGCCAGTAGTATCGCGGGACAGTTAACCTACGAGCAGTACTTC CASSIAGQLTYEQYF
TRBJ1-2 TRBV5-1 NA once TGCGCCAGCAGCTCCCAGGGGTATGGCTACACCTTC CASSSQGYGYTF
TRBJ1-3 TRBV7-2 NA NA TGTGCCAGCAGCTCGGCGGGAGGGTCTGGAAACACCATATATTTT CASSSAGGSGNTIYF
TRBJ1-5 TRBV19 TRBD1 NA TGTGCCAGTAGTACGCCGGGACAGCCGAATCAGCCCCAGCATTTT CASSTPGQPNQPQHF
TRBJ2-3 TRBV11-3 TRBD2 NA TGTGCCAGCAGCGCGGGGACTAGCGGGGCCACAGATACGCAGTATTTT CASSAGTSGATDTQYF
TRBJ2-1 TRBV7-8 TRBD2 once TGTGCCAGCAGCTTAGAGGCTAGCGGGAGCCCCTCCTACAATGAGCAGTTCTTC CASSLEASGSPSYNEQFF
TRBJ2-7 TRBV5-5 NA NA TGTGCCAGCAGCTTGACAGGGATCAGCGAGCAGTACTTC CASSLTGISEQYF
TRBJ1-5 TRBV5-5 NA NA TGTGCCAGCAGCTTGGGGTACGGTAGCAATCAGCCCCAGCATTTT CASSLGYGSNQPQHF
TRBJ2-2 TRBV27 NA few TGTGCCAGCAGTTTATGGGGGCCCAACACCGGGGAGCTGTTTTTT CASSLWGPNTGELFF
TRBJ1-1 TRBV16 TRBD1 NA TGTGCCAGCAGCCAGACAGGGGTTCAAGCTTTCTTT CASSQTGVQAFF
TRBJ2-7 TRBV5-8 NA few TGTGCCAGCAGCTTGGCCTACGGCGGCGAGCAGTACTTC CASSLAYGGEQYF
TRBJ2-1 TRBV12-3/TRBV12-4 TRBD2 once TGTGCCAGCAGTCCAGGACTAGCACCCAAGCAGTTCTTC CASSPGLAPKQFF
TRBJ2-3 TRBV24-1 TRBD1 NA TGTGCCACCAGTGAAAACAGGGGATTGGGCACAGATACGCAGTATTTT CATSENRGLGTDTQYF
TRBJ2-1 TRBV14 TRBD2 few TGTGCCAGCAGCCGGGGACTAGCGTTCGCCAATGAGCAGTTCTTC CASSRGLAFANEQFF
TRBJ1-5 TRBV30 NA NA TGTGCCTGGAGTCCGGGAACGTGGACAGCCTCGACCCAGCATTTT CAWSPGTWTASTQHF
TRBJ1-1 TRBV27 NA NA TGTGCCAGCTCGGGACGGACTAGCTGGACTGAAGCTTTCTTT CASSGRTSWTEAFF
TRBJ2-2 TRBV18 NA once TGTGCCAGCTCACTTTTCGAGGCCACCGGGGAGCTGTTTTTT CASSLFEATGELFF
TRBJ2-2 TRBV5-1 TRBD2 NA TGCGCCAGCAGCTTGAGGCTAGCGGGGGACACCGGGGAGCTGTTTTTT CASSLRLAGDTGELFF
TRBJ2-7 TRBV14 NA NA TGTGCCAGCAGTCCGAATTGGAGCTACGAGCAGTACTTC CASSPNWSYEQYF
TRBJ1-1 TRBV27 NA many TGTGCCAGCAGTTCCCCCGACAGGAAGGTCACTGAAGCTTTCTTT CASSSPDRKVTEAFF
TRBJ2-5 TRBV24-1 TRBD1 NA TGTGCCACCAGTGACCCGGCCGGGACAGGGACCGAGACCCAGTACTTC CATSDPAGTGTETQYF
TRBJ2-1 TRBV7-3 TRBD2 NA TGTGCCAGCAGCACTAGCGGGGGGGCCCCCCCAGGTGAGCAGTTCTTC CASSTSGGAPPGEQFF
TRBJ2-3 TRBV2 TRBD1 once TGTGCCAGCAGTGGGGGACAGGGGGCCTACGATACGCAGTATTTT CASSGGQGAYDTQYF
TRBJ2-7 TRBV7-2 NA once TGTGCCAGCAGCTTAGGCAGGGTCTCCTACGAGCAGTACTTC CASSLGRVSYEQYF
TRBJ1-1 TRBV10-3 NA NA TGTGCCACTGGACAGCCGATGAACACTGAAGCTTTCTTT CATGQPMNTEAFF
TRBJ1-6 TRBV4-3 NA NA TGCGCCAGCAGCCAAGGTGAGAAGTCACCCCTCCACTTT CASSQGEKSPLHF
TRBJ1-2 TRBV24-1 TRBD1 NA TGTGCCACCAGGGACTCGAAGGAGGGGGCGGATGGCTACACCTTC CATRDSKEGADGYTF
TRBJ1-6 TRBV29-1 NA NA TGCAGCGTTGAACTAGGGGCCAATTCACCCCTCCACTTT CSVELGANSPLHF
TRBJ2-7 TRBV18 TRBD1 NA TGTGCCAGCTCTTCCGGGACAGGGACCTACGAGCAGTACTTC CASSSGTGTYEQYF
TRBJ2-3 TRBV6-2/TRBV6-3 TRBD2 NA TGTGCCAGCAGTACCAATCAACTAGCGGGGGCCTTCCGGGGCACAGATACGCAGTATTTT CASSTNQLAGAFRGTDTQYF
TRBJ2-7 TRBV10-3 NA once TGTGCCATCAGTGAGCCCCGGGAGCAGTACTTC CAISEPREQYF